One sample yielded the 21 T cell receptor beta chains listed below, sequenced in a study of cytomegalovirus exposure and HLA in healthy donors (dated by TCRdb to the late 2010s). Library generation was performed with the immunoSEQ multiplex PCR assay. Here the immuneACCESS table is served through TCRdb, limited to in-frame sequences with V and J called. Missing clones are a known gap in these copies; in checked studies unresolved V genes cover under half, and the rest lacks a known reason. The sample table holds 200,000 to 250,000 clones, of which about 90% were seen once. The ten largest make up approximately 12% of the sample. The sample taken for sequencing was PBMCs. These receptors were collected from a young man in good health and CMV-seropositive.

This rearrangement joins TRBV20-1 to TRBJ2-3, with 8 positions matching TRBD1. The CDR3 sequence is 11 residues long. The germline gives CDR1 DFQATT, CDR2 SNEGSKA (reference sequence). The ends lost 5 bases at V and 10 bases at J; junction bases unmatched: 5. CDR3 loop: CSAADRVAQYF. The CDR3 DNA reads TGCAGTGCTGCGGACAGGGTGGCGCAGTATTTT.

This clone occurred a few times. The rearrangement links TRBV28 to TRBJ1-5; TRBD1 is a possible D gene (6 bases). CDR3 length equals 16 residues. The V end lost 5 bases, the J end lost 2 bases, and 16 bases lay between the germline ends. CDR1 is MDHEN, CDR2 SYDVKM, per germline. In DNA form, the CDR3 reads TGTGCCAGCAGTCCGAATGGGGGGGCCCGCAATCAGCCCCAGCATTTT. Translated: CASSPNGGARNQPQHF.

The chain combines TRBV2 with TRBJ2-5; D gene ambiguous. The CDR3 has 14 residues. In germline, CDR1 is SNHLY, CDR2 FYNNEI. Trimming removed 5 bases at V and 1 base at J, with 11 bases between. CDR3 in DNA: TGTGCCAGCAGTAGACAAACCGGCCAAGAGACCCAGTACTTC. It translates to CASSRQTGQETQYF. The full variable domain, in which reference TRBV2 and TRBJ2-5 provide the parts outside the CDR3, is EPEVTQTPSHQVTQMGQEVILRCVPISNHLYFYWYRQILGQKVEFLVSFYNNEISEKSEIFDDQFSVERPDGSNFTLKIRSTKLEDSAMYFCASSRQTGQETQYFGPGTRLLVL.

This clone was recorded once. The chain combines TRBV2 with TRBJ2-1; 11 bases align to TRBD2. CDR1 is SNHLY, CDR2 FYNNEI, per germline. The CDR3 loop spans 17 amino acids. The ends lost 5 bases at V and 3 bases at J; junction bases unmatched: 9. In DNA form, the CDR3 reads TGTGCCAGCAGTCCTCTACTAGCGGGAGTTATCTACAATGAGCAGTTCTTC. It translates to CASSPLLAGVIYNEQFF.

V is TRBV11-1 and J is TRBJ2-7; maybe TRBD1 (6 bases). Germline V lookup: CDR1 SGHAT, CDR2 FQDESV (reference sequence). The ends were cut back, 3 bases at V and 6 bases at J, with 18 bases in the middle. CDR3 length: 15 amino acids. The CDR3 DNA is TGTGCCAGCAGCTTTGATGGACAGACGTTAGCCGAGCAGTACTTC. Its translation is CASSFDGQTLAEQYF.

This chain uses TRBV19 with TRBJ1-2; possibly TRBD1 for D (5 bases). The CDR3 is 14 residues long. Germline-derived CDR1 and CDR2 are LNHDA and SQIVND (reference sequence). The V and J ends lost 7 bases and 4 bases respectively, with 16 bases between them. CDR3 protein: CASNKPDRTYGYTF. DNA of the CDR3: TGTGCCAGTAACAAGCCCGACAGAACCTATGGCTACACCTTC.

The chain uses TRBV15 and TRBJ1-1; 8 nucleotides match TRBD1. Germline V lookup: CDR1 LNHNV, CDR2 YYDKDF (reference sequence). The CDR3 consists of 13 residues. J lost 6 bases, V lost 7 bases, and 7 bases had no gene match. The CDR3 region has the DNA TGTGCCACCACTATTGACAGGGGCCCTGAAGCTTTCTTT. The encoded protein is CATTIDRGPEAFF.

V gene TRBV27 combines with J gene TRBJ1-4; 8 bases agree with TRBD1. CDR3 size: 15 residues. Germline loops: CDR1 MNHEY, CDR2 SMNVEV (reference sequence). The V segment lost 8 bases and the J segment 4 bases; nucleotides outside the gene matches: 9. Written as DNA, the CDR3 is TGTGCCAGCGGTAATCAGGGGGCTCGTAATGAAAAACTGTTTTTT. Protein sequence: CASGNQGARNEKLFF.

V and J are TRBV28 and TRBJ2-7; possible D gene TRBD1, 6 bases. This CDR3 contains 14 residues. V lost 4 bases to trimming and J lost 6 bases, with 16 bases between them. Germline values: CDR1 MDHEN, CDR2 SYDVKM. This CDR3 reads CASSSAGDIGEQYF. The CDR3 nucleotides are TGTGCCAGCAGTTCGGCAGGGGATATCGGCGAGCAGTACTTC.

This clone was seen only once. The CDR3 DNA is TGTGCCAGCAGTGATAACCGATACACAGATACGCAGTATTTT. It codes for CASSDNRYTDTQYF. This sequence joins TRBV2 and TRBJ2-3, with D hard to call. Trimming left V 3 bases short and J 2 bases short, with 9 bases between. CDR1 and CDR2 from the germline V gene are SNHLY and FYNNEI. The CDR3 consists of 14 residues.

V and J are TRBV7-9 and TRBJ1-2, with 9 bases that match TRBD1. With 6 bases clipped from V and 3 bases from J, the junction kept 11 bases outside the gene matches. The CDR3 runs 16 residues. The germline CDR1 and CDR2 sequences are SEHNR and FQNEAQ (reference sequence). For the CDR3, the DNA is TGTGCCAGCAGTTCGCTTCGGGGGACAGGGTACTATGGCTACACCTTC. This sequence encodes CASSSLRGTGYYGYTF.

The CDR3 reads CASSVAANTEAFF. The CDR3 DNA is TGTGCCAGCAGCGTAGCCGCGAACACTGAAGCTTTCTTT. This chain uses TRBV9 with TRBJ1-1, with D unclear. Trimming cost V 0 bases and J 1 base, with 4 bases left between them. The CDR3 runs 13 residues. From germline, CDR1 is SGDLS and CDR2 YYNGEE.

The V and J genes are TRBV19 and TRBJ1-2; possibly TRBD1 for D (5 bases). From germline, CDR1 is LNHDA and CDR2 SQIVND (reference sequence). The CDR3 sequence is 15 residues long. Trimming removed 6 bases at V and 0 bases at J, with 14 bases between. CDR3 nucleotides: TGTGCCAGTAGACCGGGGACGGGAGCTAACTATGGCTACACCTTC. Residues: CASRPGTGANYGYTF.

The CDR3 here is CASSEGLAGDEQFF. CDR3 nucleotide sequence: TGTGCCAGCAGTGAAGGCCTAGCGGGTGATGAGCAGTTCTTC. The chain couples TRBV2 to TRBJ2-1, with 8 bases that match TRBD2. The CDR3 loop spans 14 amino acids. Germline V lookup: CDR1 SNHLY, CDR2 FYNNEI. V gave up 1 base and J gave up 8 bases; unmatched junction bases: 4.

The chain is built from TRBV5-1 and TRBJ2-5; 12 positions agree with TRBD2. The V segment lost 4 bases and the J segment 5 bases; nucleotides outside the gene matches: 9. Germline assignment: CDR1 SGHRS and CDR2 YFSETQ. The length of the CDR3 is 16 residues. CDR3 residues: CASSLRLAGEVETQYF. CDR3 DNA: TGCGCCAGCAGCCTTCGACTAGCGGGAGAGGTGGAGACCCAGTACTTC.

The V call is TRBV29-1, the J call TRBJ1-2; D is unresolved. This CDR3 has 13 residues. V gave up 7 bases and J gave up 7 bases, with 19 bases separating them. The V gene's germline CDR1 is SQVTM and CDR2 ANQGSEA. CDR3 DNA: TGCAGCGCCAAAAAGGGCCCAGGAGGTGGCTACACCTTC. Its protein is CSAKKGPGGGYTF.

The genes are TRBV11-2 and TRBJ2-7; TRBD1 matches at 10 bases. CDR1 and CDR2 from the germline V gene are SGHAT and FQNNGV. V dropped 3 bases and J dropped 2; count of bases not matched to a gene: 7. The length of the CDR3 is 16 residues. DNA of the CDR3: TGTGCCAGCAGCTTTGCGGCCGGGACAGGGGCCTACGAGCAGTACTTC. It encodes CASSFAAGTGAYEQYF.

This clone was observed at least ten times. This rearrangement joins TRBV19 to TRBJ1-2; no reliable D call. The germline gives CDR1 LNHDA, CDR2 SQIVND (reference sequence). Trimming pared 3 bases from V and 8 bases from J, leaving 19 bases between. There are 15 residues in the CDR3. CDR3: CASSMGQRDPGGYTF. CDR3 DNA: TGTGCCAGTAGTATGGGTCAACGGGATCCCGGGGGCTACACCTTC.

The V call is TRBV25-1, the J call TRBJ1-3, with D tentatively TRBD1 (6 bases). CDR1 is MGHDK and CDR2 is SYGVNS in the germline V gene. V lost 4 bases and J 4 bases, leaving 17 bases between the germline ends. CDR3 length equals 16 residues. This CDR3 reads CASSGQASWDGNTIYF. CDR3 coding DNA: TGTGCCAGCAGTGGACAGGCATCATGGGACGGAAACACCATATATTTT.

This clone was observed a handful of times. The chain carries TRBV21-1 and TRBJ2-7; the D call in the table, TRBD2, was not verified against the DNA. TRBV21-1 is a pseudogene segment. The CDR3 is 14 residues long. The CDR3 DNA sequence: TGTGCCAGCAGCCGTCGGGACTACATCCACGAGCAGTACTTC. Amino acids: CASSRRDYIHEQYF.

The genes are TRBV18 and TRBJ2-7; tentatively, D is TRBD2 (6 bases). Germline V gene lookup returns CDR1 KGHSH and CDR2 LQKENI. V dropped 3 bases and J dropped 6 bases, with 6 bases sitting between them. The CDR3 consists of 11 residues. CDR3 in DNA: TGTGCCAGCTCACCGGAGGGCGAGCAGTACTTC. Protein product: CASSPEGEQYF.